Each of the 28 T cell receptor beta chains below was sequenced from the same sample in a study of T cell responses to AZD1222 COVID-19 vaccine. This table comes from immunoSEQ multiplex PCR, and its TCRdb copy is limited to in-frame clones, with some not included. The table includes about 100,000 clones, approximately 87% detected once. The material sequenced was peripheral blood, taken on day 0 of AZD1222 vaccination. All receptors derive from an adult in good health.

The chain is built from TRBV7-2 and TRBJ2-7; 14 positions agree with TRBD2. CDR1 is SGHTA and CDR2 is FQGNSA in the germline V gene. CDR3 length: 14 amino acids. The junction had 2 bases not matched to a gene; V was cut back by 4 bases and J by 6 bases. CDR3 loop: CASSSGLAGVEQYF. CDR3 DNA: TGTGCCAGCAGCTCGGGACTAGCGGGAGTCGAGCAGTACTTC.

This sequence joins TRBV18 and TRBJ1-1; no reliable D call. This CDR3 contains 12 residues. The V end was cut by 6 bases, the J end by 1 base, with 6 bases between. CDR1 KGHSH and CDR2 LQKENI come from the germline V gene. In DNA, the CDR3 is TGTGCCAGCTCCACAAGGAACACTGAAGCTTTCTTT. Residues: CASSTRNTEAFF.

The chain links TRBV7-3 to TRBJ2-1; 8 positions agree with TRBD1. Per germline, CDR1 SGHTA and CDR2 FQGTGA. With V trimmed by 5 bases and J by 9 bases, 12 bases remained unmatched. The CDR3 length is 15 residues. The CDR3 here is CASSQVGQGTTEQFF. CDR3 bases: TGTGCCAGCAGCCAAGTCGGACAGGGTACGACTGAGCAGTTCTTC.

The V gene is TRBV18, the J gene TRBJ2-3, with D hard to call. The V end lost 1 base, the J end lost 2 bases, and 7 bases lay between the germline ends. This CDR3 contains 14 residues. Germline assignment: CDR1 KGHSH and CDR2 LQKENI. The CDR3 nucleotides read TGTGCCAGCTCACCACTCGCCCCCACAGATACGCAGTATTTT. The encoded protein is CASSPLAPTDTQYF.

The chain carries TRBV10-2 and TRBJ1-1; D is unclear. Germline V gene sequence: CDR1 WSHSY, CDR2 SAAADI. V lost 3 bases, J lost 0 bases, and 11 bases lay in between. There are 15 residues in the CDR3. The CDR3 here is CASSESPPMNTEAFF. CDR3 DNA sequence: TGCGCCAGCAGTGAAAGTCCCCCAATGAACACTGAAGCTTTCTTT.

The CDR3 reads CASSGLIPRDRLNYGYTF. CDR3 DNA: TGTGCCAGCAGCGGACTAATTCCTCGGGACAGACTTAACTATGGCTACACCTTC. The chain employs TRBV7-9 and TRBJ1-2; TRBD1 aligns across 7 bases. Trimming removed 5 bases from V and 1 base from J; junction bases left unmatched: 16. The CDR3 totals 18 residues. The germline V gene encodes CDR1 SEHNR and CDR2 FQNEAQ (reference sequence).

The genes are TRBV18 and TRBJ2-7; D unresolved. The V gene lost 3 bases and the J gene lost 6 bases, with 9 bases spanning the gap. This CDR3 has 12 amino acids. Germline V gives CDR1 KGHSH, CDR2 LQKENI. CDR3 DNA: TGTGCCAGCTCACCGAATTACCGCGAGCAGTACTTC. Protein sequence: CASSPNYREQYF.

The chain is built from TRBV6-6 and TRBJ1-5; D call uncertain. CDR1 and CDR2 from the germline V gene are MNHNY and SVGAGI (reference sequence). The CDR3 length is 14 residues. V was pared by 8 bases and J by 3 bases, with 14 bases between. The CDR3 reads CASVRGTDNQPQHF. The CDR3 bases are TGTGCCAGCGTTCGGGGTACGGACAATCAGCCCCAGCATTTT.

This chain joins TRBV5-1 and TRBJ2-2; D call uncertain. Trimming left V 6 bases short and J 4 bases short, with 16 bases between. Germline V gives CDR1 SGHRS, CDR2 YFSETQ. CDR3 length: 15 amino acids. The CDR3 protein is CASTPGGSRTGELFF. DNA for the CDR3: TGCGCCAGCACTCCTGGTGGATCCCGCACCGGGGAGCTGTTTTTT.

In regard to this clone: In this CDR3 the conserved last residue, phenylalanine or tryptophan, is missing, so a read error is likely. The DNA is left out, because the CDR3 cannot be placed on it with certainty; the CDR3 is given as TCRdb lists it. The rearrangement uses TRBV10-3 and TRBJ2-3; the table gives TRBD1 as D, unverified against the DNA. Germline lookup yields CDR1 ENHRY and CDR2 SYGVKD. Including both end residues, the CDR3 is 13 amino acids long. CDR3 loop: CAISDPTQTSTVL.

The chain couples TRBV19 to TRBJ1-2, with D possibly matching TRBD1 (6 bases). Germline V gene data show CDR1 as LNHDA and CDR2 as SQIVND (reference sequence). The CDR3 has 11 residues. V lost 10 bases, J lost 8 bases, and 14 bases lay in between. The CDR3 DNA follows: TGTGCCACCCGGATGGGGGGCGGCTACACCTTC. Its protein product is CATRMGGGYTF.

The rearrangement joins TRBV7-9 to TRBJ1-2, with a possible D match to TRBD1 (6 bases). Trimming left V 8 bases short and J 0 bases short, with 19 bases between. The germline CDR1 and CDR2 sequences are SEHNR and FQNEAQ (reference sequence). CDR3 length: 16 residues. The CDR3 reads CASLGGPQKANYGYTF. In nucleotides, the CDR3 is TGTGCCAGCCTGGGGGGGCCTCAAAAAGCTAACTATGGCTACACCTTC.

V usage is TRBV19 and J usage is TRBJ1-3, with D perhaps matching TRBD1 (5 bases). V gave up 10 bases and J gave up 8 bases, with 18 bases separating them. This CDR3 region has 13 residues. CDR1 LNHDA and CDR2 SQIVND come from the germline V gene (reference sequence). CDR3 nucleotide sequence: TGTGCCACCCCCGGGACCGGGGGAGACACCATATATTTT. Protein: CATPGTGGDTIYF.

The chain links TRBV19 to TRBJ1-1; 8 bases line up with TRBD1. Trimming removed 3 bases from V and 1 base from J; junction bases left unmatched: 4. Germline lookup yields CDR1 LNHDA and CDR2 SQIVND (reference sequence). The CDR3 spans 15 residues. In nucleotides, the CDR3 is TGTGCCAGTAGTATCCCAGGGGGCAGGAACACTGAAGCTTTCTTT. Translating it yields CASSIPGGRNTEAFF.

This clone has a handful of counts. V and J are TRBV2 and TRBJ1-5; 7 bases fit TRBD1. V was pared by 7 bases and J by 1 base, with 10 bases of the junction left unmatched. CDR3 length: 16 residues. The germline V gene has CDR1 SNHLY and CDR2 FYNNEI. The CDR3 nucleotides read TGTGCCAGCACGGACGAGAGGGACAGAAGCAATCAGCCCCAGCATTTT. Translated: CASTDERDRSNQPQHF.

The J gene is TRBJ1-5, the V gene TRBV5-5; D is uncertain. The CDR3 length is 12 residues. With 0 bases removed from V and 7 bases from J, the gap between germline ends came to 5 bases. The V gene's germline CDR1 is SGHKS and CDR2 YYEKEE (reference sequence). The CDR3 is CASSLDGQPQHF. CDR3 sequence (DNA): TGTGCCAGCAGCTTGGACGGGCAGCCCCAGCATTTT.

The CDR3: CASSDWSSSTDTQYF. In DNA form, the CDR3 reads TGTGCCAGCAGTGATTGGAGTTCTAGCACAGATACGCAGTATTTT. The chain carries TRBV2 and TRBJ2-3; D unclear. In germline, CDR1 is SNHLY, CDR2 FYNNEI. Trimming took 3 bases from V and 0 from J, leaving 10 bases between them. This CDR3 region has 15 residues.

The CDR3 here is CASSVGLGKLISEAFF. CDR3 coding DNA: TGTGCCAGCAGCGTAGGATTAGGGAAGCTCATCTCAGAAGCTTTCTTT. This chain connects TRBV9 to TRBJ1-1; D unclear. CDR3 length: 16 amino acids. The germline gives CDR1 SGDLS, CDR2 YYNGEE. Trimming pared 0 bases from V and 8 bases from J, leaving 20 bases between.

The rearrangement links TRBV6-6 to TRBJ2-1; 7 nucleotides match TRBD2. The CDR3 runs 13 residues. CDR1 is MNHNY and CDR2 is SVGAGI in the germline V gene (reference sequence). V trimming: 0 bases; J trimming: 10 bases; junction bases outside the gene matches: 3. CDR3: CASSYSGLVEQFF. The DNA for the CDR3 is TGTGCCAGCAGTTACTCCGGACTAGTAGAGCAGTTCTTC.

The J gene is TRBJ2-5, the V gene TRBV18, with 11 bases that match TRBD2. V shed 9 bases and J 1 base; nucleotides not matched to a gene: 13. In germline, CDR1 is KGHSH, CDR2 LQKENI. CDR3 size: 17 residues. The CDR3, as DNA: TGTGCCAGTCTTCCGGGACTAGCGGATGATCCCCAAGAGACCCAGTACTTC. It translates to CASLPGLADDPQETQYF.

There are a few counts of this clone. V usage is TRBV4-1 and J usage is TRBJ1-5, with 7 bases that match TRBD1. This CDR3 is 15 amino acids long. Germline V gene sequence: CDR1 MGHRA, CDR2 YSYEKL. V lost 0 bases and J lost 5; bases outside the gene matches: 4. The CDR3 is CASSQEATGDQPQHF. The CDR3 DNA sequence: TGCGCCAGCAGCCAAGAGGCTACAGGGGATCAGCCCCAGCATTTT.

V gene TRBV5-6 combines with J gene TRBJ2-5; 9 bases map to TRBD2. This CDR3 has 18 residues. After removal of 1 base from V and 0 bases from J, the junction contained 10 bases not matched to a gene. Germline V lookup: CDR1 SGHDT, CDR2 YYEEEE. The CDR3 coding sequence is TGTGCCAGCAGCTTGAAAGCGGGGGGTGCGACATACCAAGAGACCCAGTACTTC. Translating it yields CASSLKAGGATYQETQYF.

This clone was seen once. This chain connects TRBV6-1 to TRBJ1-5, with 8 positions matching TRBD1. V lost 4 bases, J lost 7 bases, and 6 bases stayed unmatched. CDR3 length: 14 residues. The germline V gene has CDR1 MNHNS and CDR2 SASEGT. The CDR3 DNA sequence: TGTGCCAGCAGTGTTGGACAGGGAGGACAGCCCCAGCATTTT. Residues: CASSVGQGGQPQHF.

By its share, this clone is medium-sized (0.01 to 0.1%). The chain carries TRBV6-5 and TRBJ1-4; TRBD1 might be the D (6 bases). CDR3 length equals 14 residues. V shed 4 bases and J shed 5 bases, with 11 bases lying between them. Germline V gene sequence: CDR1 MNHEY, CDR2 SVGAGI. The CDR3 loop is CASSSGQKNEKLFF. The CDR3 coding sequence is TGTGCCAGCAGTTCCGGACAGAAAAATGAAAAACTGTTTTTT.

The CDR3 region is CASSQQGNYGYTF. CDR3 nucleotide sequence: TGTGCCAGCAGCCAACAGGGTAACTATGGCTACACCTTC. This chain links TRBV7-2 with TRBJ1-2, with D possibly being TRBD1 (6 bases). The CDR3 runs to 13 residues. Germline values: CDR1 SGHTA, CDR2 FQGNSA. V lost 5 bases and J lost 1, with 8 bases in between.

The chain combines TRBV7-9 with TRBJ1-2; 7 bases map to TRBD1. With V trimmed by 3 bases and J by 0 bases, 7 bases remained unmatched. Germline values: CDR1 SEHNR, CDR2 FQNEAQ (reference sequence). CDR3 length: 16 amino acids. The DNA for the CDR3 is TGTGCCAGCAGCTTTTATGTTCAGGGGGCTAACTATGGCTACACCTTC. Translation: CASSFYVQGANYGYTF.

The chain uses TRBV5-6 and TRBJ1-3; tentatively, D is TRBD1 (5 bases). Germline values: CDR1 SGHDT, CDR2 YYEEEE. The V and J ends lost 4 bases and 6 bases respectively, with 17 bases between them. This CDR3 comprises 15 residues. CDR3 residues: CASSIRQWGENTIYF. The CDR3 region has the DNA TGTGCCAGCAGCATCCGACAGTGGGGCGAAAACACCATATATTTT.

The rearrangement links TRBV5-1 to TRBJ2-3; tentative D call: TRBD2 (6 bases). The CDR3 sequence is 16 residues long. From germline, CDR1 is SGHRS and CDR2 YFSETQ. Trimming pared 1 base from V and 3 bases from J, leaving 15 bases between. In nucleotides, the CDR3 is TGCGCCAGCAGCTTGTTGCCTAGCGAGGGGACAGATACGCAGTATTTT. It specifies CASSLLPSEGTDTQYF.